Listed below are T cell receptor beta chains from one sample, sequenced in a study of tumor-infiltrating lymphocytes in oesophageal squamous cell carcinoma. TCRdb itself ran the reads through MiXCR, one entry per CDR3 protein. The sample lists 12,000 or so distinct CDR3 sequences, 58% occurring once. The sample taken for sequencing was blood. These receptors were collected from a female donor with esophageal squamous cell carcinoma. Both conserved end residues are part of each CDR3. D genes are given only for firm matches. Clone size is given for some rows only: seen once, a few or many times, or a class if the clone is expanded.

cdr3_aa	cdr3_nt	j_call	clone_size	d_call	v_call
CASIDSSTDTQYF	TGTGCCAGCATCGACAGTAGCACAGATACGCAGTATTTT	TRBJ2-3	-	-	TRBV28
CATSRDRGRNEQFF	TGTGCCACCAGCCGGGACAGGGGGCGAAATGAGCAGTTCTTC	TRBJ2-1	few	TRBD1	TRBV24-1
CASIPSAGYEQYF	TGTGCCAGCATCCCCAGCGCCGGCTACGAGCAGTACTTC	TRBJ2-7	-	-	TRBV28
CASSDSGSNSVLTF	TGTGCCAGCAGCGATAGCGGGAGCAACTCCGTCCTGACTTTC	TRBJ2-6	medium-sized	TRBD2	TRBV28
CASSSRASSGANVLTF	TGTGCCAGCAGCTCTCGGGCTTCCTCTGGGGCCAACGTCCTGACTTTC	TRBJ2-6	-	-	TRBV7-2
CASSLEGQRRYEQYF	TGTGCCAGCAGCTTAGAAGGGCAGCGAAGGTACGAGCAGTACTTC	TRBJ2-7	-	-	TRBV7-4
CASPPMRGGYEQYF	TGTGCCAGCCCCCCTATGAGGGGAGGCTACGAGCAGTACTTC	TRBJ2-7	-	-	TRBV7-4
CASSLVDRETQFF	TGTGCCAGCAGCTTAGTGGACCGAGAGACCCAGTTCTTC	TRBJ2-1	-	-	TRBV7-2
CASSYSQETQYF	TGTGCCAGCAGCTACTCTCAAGAGACCCAGTACTTC	TRBJ2-5	-	-	TRBV7-9
CASSPGGGYEQYF	TGTGCCAGCAGCCCCGGTGGGGGATACGAGCAGTACTTC	TRBJ2-7	few	-	TRBV7-9
CASSLVGEGISDEQYF	TGTGCCAGCAGCTTAGTGGGTGAGGGCATCTCTGACGAGCAGTACTTC	TRBJ2-7	-	-	TRBV7-9
CASSPGQKNTGELFF	TGTGCCAGCAGTCCGGGACAGAAGAACACCGGGGAGCTGTTTTTT	TRBJ2-2	medium-sized	TRBD1	TRBV6-1
CSAKGDSGSGEQYF	TGCAGTGCTAAGGGGGATAGCGGGAGTGGCGAGCAGTACTTC	TRBJ2-7	-	TRBD2	TRBV20-1
CASSLDREDTQYF	TGTGCCAGCAGCTTAGATAGGGAGGATACGCAGTATTTT	TRBJ2-3	-	-	TRBV7-2
CASSYDAGGGNEQFF	TGTGCCAGCAGTTACGACGCAGGGGGCGGGAATGAGCAGTTCTTC	TRBJ2-1	-	TRBD1	TRBV6-7
CASSSDRGTEAFF	TGTGCCAGTAGTAGCGACAGGGGCACTGAAGCTTTCTTT	TRBJ1-1	many	TRBD1	TRBV19
CASSFGGTDTQYF	TGTGCCAGCAGTTTCGGGGGGACAGATACGCAGTATTTT	TRBJ2-3	-	TRBD2	TRBV12-3/TRBV12-4
CASTLLAGAAETQYF	TGTGCCAGCACCCTACTAGCGGGAGCGGCAGAGACCCAGTACTTC	TRBJ2-5	-	TRBD2	TRBV7-9
CASREGTGRYGYTF	TGTGCCAGCAGAGAGGGGACAGGGCGCTATGGCTACACCTTC	TRBJ1-2	few	TRBD1	TRBV7-2
CASSERLAGYNEQYF	TGCGCCAGCAGTGAGAGGTTAGCGGGATACAATGAGCAGTACTTC	TRBJ2-5	-	TRBD2	TRBV10-2
CASSLGFDNEQFF	TGCGCCAGCAGCTTGGGTTTCGACAATGAGCAGTTCTTC	TRBJ2-1	-	-	TRBV5-1
CASTPSTDTQYF	TGTGCCAGCACCCCTAGCACAGATACGCAGTATTTT	TRBJ2-3	once	-	TRBV6-6
CASSSTSGRLETQYF	TGCGCCAGCAGCTCTACTAGCGGGAGGTTAGAGACCCAGTACTTC	TRBJ2-5	many	TRBD2	TRBV5-1
CASRKTSGGVYEQYF	TGTGCCAGCCGCAAGACTAGCGGGGGCGTCTACGAGCAGTACTTC	TRBJ2-7	-	TRBD2	TRBV7-8
CASEGENGELFF	TGTGCCAGCGAGGGAGAAAACGGGGAGCTGTTTTTT	TRBJ2-2	-	-	TRBV6-5
CASSVQNSYEQYF	TGTGCCAGCAGTGTTCAGAACAGCTACGAGCAGTACTTC	TRBJ2-7	many	-	TRBV25-1
CASSQDLQGAETQYF	TGTGCCAGCAGCCAAGATCTGCAGGGGGCTGAGACCCAGTACTTC	TRBJ2-5	-	TRBD1	TRBV4-2
CASSLHLPGKETQYF	TGTGCCAGCAGCTTACATCTTCCGGGAAAAGAGACCCAGTACTTC	TRBJ2-5	-	-	TRBV7-6
CASSPGVYNEQFF	TGTGCCAGCAGCCCAGGAGTCTACAATGAGCAGTTCTTC	TRBJ2-1	few	-	TRBV7-3
CASSPRPGGTYEQYF	TGTGCCAGCAGTCCCAGACCAGGAGGGACCTACGAGCAGTACTTC	TRBJ2-7	-	-	TRBV27
CASSALLEGEQFF	TGTGCCAGCAGCGCCCTTCTGGAGGGTGAGCAGTTCTTC	TRBJ2-1	few	-	TRBV7-3
CASSPDKGGDNYGYTF	TGTGCCAGCAGCCCGGACAAAGGAGGCGATAACTATGGCTACACCTTC	TRBJ1-2	-	-	TRBV7-3
CATNGGHEQYF	TGTGCCACCAACGGGGGGCACGAGCAGTACTTC	TRBJ2-7	-	-	TRBV7-4
CASSNAFRVLVTYEQYF	TGTGCCAGCAGCAACGCCTTCAGGGTCCTAGTCACCTACGAGCAGTACTTC	TRBJ2-7	-	-	TRBV11-2
CASAPGTGLLRRGEQYF	TGTGCCAGCGCGCCCGGGACAGGGTTGCTCCGGCGTGGCGAGCAGTACTTC	TRBJ2-7	-	TRBD1	TRBV6-9
CASSLSLSGKGNEQFF	TGTGCCAGCAGTCTTAGCCTTTCAGGGAAGGGCAATGAGCAGTTCTTC	TRBJ2-1	few	-	TRBV12-3/TRBV12-4
CAISEANTEAFF	TGTGCCATCAGTGAGGCGAACACTGAAGCTTTCTTT	TRBJ1-1	-	-	TRBV10-3
CASSRTGDTVAFF	TGTGCCAGCAGTCGGACAGGGGACACCGTAGCTTTCTTT	TRBJ1-1	-	TRBD1	TRBV6-2/TRBV6-3
CASSLLSGNQPQHF	TGTGCCAGCAGCTTATTATCTGGCAATCAGCCCCAGCATTTT	TRBJ1-5	few	-	TRBV7-2
CASSRKGQGGEKLFF	TGTGCCAGCAGTCGGAAGGGACAGGGAGGCGAAAAACTGTTTTTT	TRBJ1-4	many	TRBD1	TRBV6-1
CASSERAEAFF	TGTGCCAGCAGTGAAAGGGCTGAAGCTTTCTTT	TRBJ1-1	medium-sized	-	TRBV6-1
CASSLSGGSYEQYF	TGTGCCAGCAGCTTAAGCGGGGGTTCCTACGAGCAGTACTTC	TRBJ2-7	few	TRBD2	TRBV7-6